The 11 T cell receptor beta chains listed next were all sequenced from one sample in a study of cytomegalovirus exposure and HLA in healthy donors. The assay was immunoSEQ multiplex PCR, and TCRdb's table has in-frame clones only and misses some. The data show some 170,000 clones, roughly nine tenths seen once. Sequences were obtained from PBMCs. The receptors come from a young man in good health and CMV-seropositive.

The chain carries TRBV7-9 and TRBJ2-5; 7 bases match TRBD2. The trim removed 5 bases at V and 14 bases at J, leaving 11 bases unmatched. Germline V gene sequence: CDR1 SEHNR, CDR2 FQNEAQ (reference sequence). This CDR3 comprises 12 residues. CDR3 nucleotides: TGTGCCAGCAGCCCAGAAGCGGGACGGACCTACTTC. Its protein is CASSPEAGRTYF.

V and J are TRBV5-1 and TRBJ2-5; 15 nucleotides match TRBD2. The junction had 6 bases not matched to a gene; V was cut back by 0 bases and J by 3 bases. CDR1 and CDR2 (germline): SGHRS, YFSETQ. The CDR3 totals 18 residues. For the CDR3, the DNA is TGCGCCAGCAGCTTGGGCTCCGGGACTAGCGGGAGGAAAGAGACCCAGTACTTC. Protein sequence: CASSLGSGTSGRKETQYF.

The chain employs TRBV23-1 and TRBJ2-5, with 8 bases aligning to TRBD1. TRBV23-1 is an ORF for which the function is uncertain. The CDR3 contains 16 residues. V dropped 7 bases and J dropped 5; count of bases not matched to a gene: 15. In nucleotides, the CDR3 is TGCGCCAGCACTCCTTTAGGGACAGGCTCAGGGGAGACCCAGTACTTC. It yields the protein CASTPLGTGSGETQYF.

The rearrangement joins TRBV7-2 to TRBJ2-7, with a weak D call TRBD1 (6 bases). The V end was cut by 5 bases, the J end by 5 bases, with 13 bases between. The germline V gene has CDR1 SGHTA and CDR2 FQGNSA. The CDR3 length is 13 residues. The CDR3 sequence: CASSAQQGDEQYF. The CDR3 DNA sequence: TGTGCCAGCAGCGCTCAACAGGGAGACGAGCAGTACTTC.

The J gene is TRBJ2-1, the V gene TRBV11-2, with 9 bases that match TRBD1. The CDR3 contains 17 residues. Germline CDR1 reads SGHAT; CDR2 reads FQNNGV. V shed 1 base and J 8 bases; nucleotides not matched to a gene: 12. The CDR3 loop reads CASSLVYGTGSRDEQFF. In DNA, the CDR3 is TGTGCCAGCAGCTTAGTCTACGGGACAGGGTCTCGTGATGAGCAGTTCTTC.

The V call is TRBV4-1, the J call TRBJ2-4; 12 nucleotides line up with TRBD2. V was clipped by 0 bases and J by 1 base; unmatched bases: 10. The germline CDR1 and CDR2 sequences are MGHRA and YSYEKL. This CDR3 has 20 residues. Here the CDR3 reads CASSQDDLAGGPYAKNIQYF. CDR3 DNA sequence: TGCGCCAGCAGCCAAGATGATCTAGCGGGAGGGCCCTACGCCAAAAACATTCAGTACTTC.

V and J are TRBV6-5 and TRBJ1-5, with 8 nucleotides matching TRBD1. Germline V gene lookup returns CDR1 MNHEY and CDR2 SVGAGI. Trimming removed 6 bases from V and 7 bases from J; junction bases left unmatched: 8. CDR3 length: 14 amino acids. CDR3 sequence: CASSTGQGGQPQHF. The CDR3 DNA sequence: TGTGCCAGCAGCACTGGACAGGGCGGACAGCCCCAGCATTTT.

J is TRBJ1-2 and V is TRBV10-3; 7 bases agree with TRBD1. This CDR3 comprises 13 residues. The trim removed 7 bases at V and 2 bases at J, leaving 4 bases unmatched. Germline V CDR1 and CDR2: ENHRY, SYGVKD. This CDR3 is CAITQGQNYGYTF. Here the CDR3 DNA reads TGTGCCATCACTCAGGGACAGAACTATGGCTACACCTTC.

The chain joins TRBV7-2 to TRBJ1-1; TRBD1 is a possible D gene (5 bases). Trimming took off 2 bases at V and 5 bases at J, with 12 bases between the two ends. The CDR3 length is 14 residues. Germline values: CDR1 SGHTA, CDR2 FQGNSA. CDR3 coding DNA: TGTGCCAGCAGCTTAACCAGGGATTTGACTGAAGCTTTCTTT. This codes for CASSLTRDLTEAFF.

The chain uses TRBV27 and TRBJ1-2; no firm D call. The CDR3 is 15 amino acids. V dropped 4 bases and J dropped 0 bases, with 12 bases sitting between them. The germline V gene encodes CDR1 MNHEY and CDR2 SMNVEV (reference sequence). The CDR3 protein is CASSSNYIANYGYTF. In nucleotides, the CDR3 is TGTGCCAGCAGTTCGAACTACATAGCTAACTATGGCTACACCTTC.

J is TRBJ2-6 and V is TRBV5-1; D is perhaps TRBD2 (5 bases). The V gene's germline CDR1 is SGHRS and CDR2 YFSETQ. V was cut by 0 bases and J by 0 bases, with 7 bases left in between. The CDR3 sequence is 16 residues long. In nucleotides, the CDR3 is TGCGCCAGCAGCTTGGTAGGGAGCTCTGGGGCCAACGTCCTGACTTTC. Translating it yields CASSLVGSSGANVLTF.